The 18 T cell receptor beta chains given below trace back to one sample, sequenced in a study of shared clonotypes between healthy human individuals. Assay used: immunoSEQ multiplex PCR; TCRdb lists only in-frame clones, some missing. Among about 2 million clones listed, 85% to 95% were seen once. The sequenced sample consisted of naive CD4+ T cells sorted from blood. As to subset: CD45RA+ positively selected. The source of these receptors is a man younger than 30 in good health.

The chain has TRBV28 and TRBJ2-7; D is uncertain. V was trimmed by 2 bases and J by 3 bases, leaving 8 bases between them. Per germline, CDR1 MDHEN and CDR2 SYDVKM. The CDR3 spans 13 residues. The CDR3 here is CASSLLGSYEQYF. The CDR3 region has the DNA TGTGCCAGCAGTTTACTAGGCAGCTACGAGCAGTACTTC.

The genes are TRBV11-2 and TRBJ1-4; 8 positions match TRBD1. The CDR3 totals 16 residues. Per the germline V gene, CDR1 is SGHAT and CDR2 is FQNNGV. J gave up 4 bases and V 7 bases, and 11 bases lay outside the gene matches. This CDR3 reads CASTSRDRSFNEKLFF. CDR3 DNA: TGTGCCAGCACCTCCCGGGACAGGTCTTTTAATGAAAAACTGTTTTTT.

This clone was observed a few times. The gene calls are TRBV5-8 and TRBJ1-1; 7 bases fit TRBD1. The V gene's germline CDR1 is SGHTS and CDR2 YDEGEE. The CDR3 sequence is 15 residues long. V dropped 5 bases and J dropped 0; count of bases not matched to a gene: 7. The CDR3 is CASRRQGIMNTEAFF. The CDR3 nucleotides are TGTGCCAGCAGGAGACAGGGAATCATGAACACTGAAGCTTTCTTT. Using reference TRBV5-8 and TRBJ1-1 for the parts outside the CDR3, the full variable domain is EAGVTQSPTHLIKTRGQQATLRCSPISGHTSVYWYQQALGLGLQFLLWYDEGEERNRGNFPPRFSGRQFPNYSSELNVNALELEDSALYLCASRRQGIMNTEAFFGQGTRLTVV.

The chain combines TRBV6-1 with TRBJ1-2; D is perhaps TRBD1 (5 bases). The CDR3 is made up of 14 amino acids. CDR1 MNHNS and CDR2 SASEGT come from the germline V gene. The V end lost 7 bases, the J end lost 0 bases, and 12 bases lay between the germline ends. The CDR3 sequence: CASTRGTSNYGYTF. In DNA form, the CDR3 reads TGTGCCAGCACCCGGGGGACCTCTAACTATGGCTACACCTTC.

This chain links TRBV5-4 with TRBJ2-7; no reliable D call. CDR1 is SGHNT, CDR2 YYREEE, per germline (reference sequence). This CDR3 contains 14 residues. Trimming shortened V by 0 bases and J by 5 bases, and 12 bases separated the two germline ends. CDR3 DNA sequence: TGTGCCAGCAGCTTGGAGCAACTCCACCACGAGCAGTACTTC. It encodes CASSLEQLHHEQYF.

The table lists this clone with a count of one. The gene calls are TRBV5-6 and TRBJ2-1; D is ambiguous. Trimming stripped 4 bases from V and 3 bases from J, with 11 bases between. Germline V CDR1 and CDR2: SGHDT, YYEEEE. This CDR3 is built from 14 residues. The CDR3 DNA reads TGTGCCAGCAGCCAGTACCTAGGCTACAATGAGCAGTTCTTC. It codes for CASSQYLGYNEQFF.

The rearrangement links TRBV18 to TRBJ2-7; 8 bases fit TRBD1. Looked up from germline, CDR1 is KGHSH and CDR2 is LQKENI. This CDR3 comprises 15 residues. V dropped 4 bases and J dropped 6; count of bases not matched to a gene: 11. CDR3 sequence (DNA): TGTGCCAGCTCACAACAGACAGGGGTGATCGGCGAGCAGTACTTC. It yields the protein CASSQQTGVIGEQYF.

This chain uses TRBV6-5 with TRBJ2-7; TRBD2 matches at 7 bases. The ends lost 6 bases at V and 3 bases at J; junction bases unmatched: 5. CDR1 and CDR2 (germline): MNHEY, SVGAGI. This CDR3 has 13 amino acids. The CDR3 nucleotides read TGTGCCAGCAGCTCTAGCGGAGTCTACGAGCAGTACTTC. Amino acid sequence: CASSSSGVYEQYF.

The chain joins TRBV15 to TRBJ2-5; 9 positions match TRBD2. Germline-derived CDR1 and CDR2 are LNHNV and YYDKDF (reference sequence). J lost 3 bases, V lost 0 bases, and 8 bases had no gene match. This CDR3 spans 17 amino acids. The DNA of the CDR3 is TGTGCCACCAGCAGAGATCTGGAGCGGGGGGTCGAAGAGACCCAGTACTTC. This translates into CATSRDLERGVEETQYF.

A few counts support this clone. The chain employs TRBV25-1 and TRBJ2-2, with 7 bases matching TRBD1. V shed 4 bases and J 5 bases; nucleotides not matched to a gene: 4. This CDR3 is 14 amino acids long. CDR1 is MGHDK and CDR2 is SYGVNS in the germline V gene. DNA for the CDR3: TGTGCCAGCAGTGTCGAACAGGGGACCGGGGAGCTGTTTTTT. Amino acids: CASSVEQGTGELFF. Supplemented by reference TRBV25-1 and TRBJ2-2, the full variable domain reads EADIYQTPRYLVIGTGKKITLECSQTMGHDKMYWYQQDPGMELHLIHYSYGVNSTEKGDLSSESTVSRIRTEHFPLTLESARPSHTSQYLCASSVEQGTGELFFGEGSRLTVL.

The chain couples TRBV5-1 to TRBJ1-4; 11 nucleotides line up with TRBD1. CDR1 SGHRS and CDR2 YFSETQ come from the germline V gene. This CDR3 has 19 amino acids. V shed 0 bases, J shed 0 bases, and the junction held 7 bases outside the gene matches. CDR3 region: CASSLEGTGGWSTNEKLFF. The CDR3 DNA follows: TGCGCCAGCAGCTTGGAGGGGACAGGGGGTTGGTCAACTAATGAAAAACTGTTTTTT.

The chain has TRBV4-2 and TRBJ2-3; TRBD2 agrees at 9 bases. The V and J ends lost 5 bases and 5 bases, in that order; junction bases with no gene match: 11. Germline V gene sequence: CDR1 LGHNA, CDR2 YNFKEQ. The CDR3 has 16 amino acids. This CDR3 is CASSGTVAGGQDTQYF. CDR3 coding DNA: TGTGCCAGCAGCGGCACGGTCGCGGGGGGGCAAGATACGCAGTATTTT.

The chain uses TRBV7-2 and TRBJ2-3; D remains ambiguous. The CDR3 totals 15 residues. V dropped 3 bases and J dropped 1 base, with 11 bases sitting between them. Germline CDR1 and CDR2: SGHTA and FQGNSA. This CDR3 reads CASSFPVSGTDTQYF. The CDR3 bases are TGTGCCAGCAGCTTCCCCGTGAGTGGCACAGATACGCAGTATTTT.

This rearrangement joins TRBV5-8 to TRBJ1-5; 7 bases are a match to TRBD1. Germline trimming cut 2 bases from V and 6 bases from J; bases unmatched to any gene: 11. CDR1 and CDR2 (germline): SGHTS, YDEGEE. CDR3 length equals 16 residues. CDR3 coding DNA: TGTGCCAGCAGCTTAGGAGACAGGGAGATGAGTCAGCCCCAGCATTTT. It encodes CASSLGDREMSQPQHF.

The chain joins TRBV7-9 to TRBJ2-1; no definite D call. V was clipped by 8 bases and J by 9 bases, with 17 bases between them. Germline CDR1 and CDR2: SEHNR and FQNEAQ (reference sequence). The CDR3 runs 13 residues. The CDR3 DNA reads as TGTGCCAGCTCTTTTGAGAGGTTCACTGAGCAGTTCTTC. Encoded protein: CASSFERFTEQFF.

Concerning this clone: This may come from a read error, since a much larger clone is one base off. This CDR3 is CASSRTVNTEAFF. DNA of the CDR3: TGTGCCAGCAGCCGGACAGTGAACACTGAAGCTTTCTTT. This chain joins TRBV5-6 and TRBJ1-1; a possible D gene is TRBD1 (6 bases). CDR1 and CDR2 from the germline V gene are SGHDT and YYEEEE. This CDR3 is built from 13 residues. Trimming removed 4 bases from V and 0 bases from J, with 7 bases in between.

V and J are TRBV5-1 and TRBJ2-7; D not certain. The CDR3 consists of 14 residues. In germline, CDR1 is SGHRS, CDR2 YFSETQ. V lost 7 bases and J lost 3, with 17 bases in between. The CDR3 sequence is CASSSIGPLYEQYF. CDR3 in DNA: TGCGCCAGCTCCTCAATCGGGCCCCTCTACGAGCAGTACTTC.

The CDR3 coding sequence is TGTGCCAGCAGTGCTGGCGGGACAGGGGGCGCGGATACGCAGTATTTT. Translated, it gives CASSAGGTGGADTQYF. The V gene is TRBV2, the J gene TRBJ2-3; 12 bases agree with TRBD1. J lost 6 bases, V lost 4 bases, and 8 bases had no gene match. The CDR3 is made up of 16 amino acids. Germline assignment: CDR1 SNHLY and CDR2 FYNNEI.